Listed here are 6 T cell receptor beta chains from one sample, sequenced in a study of blood T cell repertoires in COVID-19 (dated by TCRdb to about 2020). Libraries were prepared through the immunoSEQ multiplex PCR assay. TCRdb re-hosts the immuneACCESS table, in-frame sequences only. Its copies lack some clones; in the studies checked, an unresolved V gene accounts for under half of them, and the cause for the rest is not known. The sample includes tens of thousands of clones, with about 90% observed a single time. About 1.5% of the sample rests with the top ten. The sample comprised peripheral blood. These TCRs come from a human donor with active COVID-19. The donor label of this sample is uncertain.

This chain connects TRBV15 to TRBJ1-1, with a weak D call TRBD1 (5 bases). The ends were cut back, 10 bases at V and 1 base at J, with 13 bases in the middle. From germline, CDR1 is LNHNV and CDR2 YYDKDF (reference sequence). CDR3 length: 13 amino acids. CDR3 nucleotide sequence: TGTGCCAGCGCGGGACGGAAGAACACTGAAGCTTTCTTT. Translating it yields CASAGRKNTEAFF.

The chain links TRBV1 to TRBJ1-5; TRBD1 is taken as the D call from the table, unchecked against the DNA. TRBV1 is a pseudogene segment. The length of the CDR3 is 14 residues. The CDR3 region has the DNA TGCACCAGCAGCCGTCAGGGGAACAATCAGCCCCAGCATTTT. As protein: CTSSRQGNNQPQHF.

In its sample, this clone was seen a few times. The rearrangement links TRBV6-2 or TRBV6-3 to TRBJ1-6, with D possibly matching TRBD1 (5 bases). The germline gives CDR1 MNHEY, CDR2 SVGEGT. The CDR3 sequence is 15 residues long. With 5 bases removed from V and 10 bases from J, the gap between germline ends came to 18 bases. The CDR3 nucleotides read TGTGCCAGCAGTCCGGCGTGGGGCGGTGGGTCACCCCTCCACTTT. Translating gives CASSPAWGGGSPLHF.

The rearrangement links TRBV2 to TRBJ2-2, with TRBD1 identical over 7 bases. From germline, CDR1 is SNHLY and CDR2 FYNNEI. V trimming: 7 bases; J trimming: 3 bases; junction bases outside the gene matches: 5. The CDR3 has 14 residues. CDR3 bases: TGTGCCAGCACAACGACAGGGTACACCGGGGAGCTGTTTTTT. Translation: CASTTTGYTGELFF.

J is TRBJ2-2 and V is TRBV4-3, with D perhaps matching TRBD2 (7 bases). Trimming shortened V by 4 bases and J by 4 bases, and 16 bases separated the two germline ends. Germline V gene data show CDR1 as LGHNA and CDR2 as YSLEER. This CDR3 contains 16 residues. The CDR3 loop is CASSLLTGGGTGELFF. As DNA, the CDR3 is TGCGCCAGCAGCCTCCTAACGGGGGGCGGCACCGGGGAGCTGTTTTTT.

This clone occurred a few times. The rearrangement links TRBV7-9 to TRBJ1-1, with 7 bases aligning to TRBD1. The CDR3 has 13 amino acids. Germline CDR1 SEHNR, CDR2 FQNEAQ (reference sequence). The junction had 4 bases not matched to a gene; V was cut back by 1 base and J by 8 bases. CDR3 protein: CASSLVGQPEAFF. CDR3 DNA: TGTGCCAGCAGCTTAGTGGGACAGCCCGAAGCTTTCTTT.